Following are 29 T cell receptor beta chains from one sample sequenced in a study of T cell clonality in common variable immunodeficiency. Clones were sequenced by immunoSEQ multiplex PCR, and TCRdb holds only the in-frame ones, with some missing. The sample contains about 35,000 clones, none of them singletons. Sequencing was performed on peripheral blood mononuclear cells. These receptors were obtained from a person aged 18-70 years in good health.

This clone was seen ten or more times. The CDR3 end lies 3 residues beyond the end of the read and is filled in from the germline J gene. J is TRBJ1-2 and V is TRBV30, with unresolved D. CDR1 is GTSNPN and CDR2 is SVGIG in the germline V gene (reference sequence). The CDR3 sequence is 13 residues long. The CDR3 sequence: CAWSGQVLSGYTF. Partial CDR3 DNA: TGTGCCTGGAGTGGCCAGGTTTTATCGGGC.

This clone was seen many times. The read terminates 3 residues before the CDR3 end, so the remaining end is supplied by the germline J gene. The chain joins TRBV10-3 to TRBJ2-7; 12 bases line up with TRBD2. The germline CDR1 and CDR2 sequences are ENHRY and SYGVKD. J was trimmed by 4 bases and V by 5 bases; bases with no gene match: 3. The length of the CDR3 is 14 residues. The CDR3 loop is CAISTTSGSYEQYF. The sequenced part of the CDR3 DNA is TGTGCCATCAGTACGACTAGCGGGAGTTACGAG.

The sample holds many counts of this clone. Sequencing ends 3 residues short of the CDR3 end; the germline J gene provides the rest. The V and J genes are TRBV12-3 or TRBV12-4 and TRBJ2-3; 10 positions match TRBD2. V trimming: 6 bases; J trimming: 4 bases; junction bases outside the gene matches: 4. CDR3 length equals 14 residues. CDR3 DNA, as far as it was read: TGTGCCAGCAGAACCGGGACTAGCGCAGATACG. Translation gives CASRTGTSADT. The full CDR3 sequence reads CASRTGTSADTQYF.

This clone was recorded many times. The sequenced fragment ends 3 residues before the CDR3 boundary, so the rest is inferred from the germline J gene. This sequence joins TRBV11-1 and TRBJ2-2; 8 bases fit TRBD1. The germline gives CDR1 SGHAT, CDR2 FQDESV (reference sequence). The CDR3 is 15 amino acids. V shed 5 bases, J shed 4 bases, and the junction held 6 bases outside the gene matches. The DNA read from the CDR3 is TGTGCCAGCAGCACTCGACAGGGGCTCACCGGGGAG. Translated: CASSTRQGLTGE. The entire CDR3 protein is CASSTRQGLTGELFF.

This clone was picked up many times. The sequence runs out 3 residues before the end of the CDR3; the remainder is reconstructed from the germline J gene. The rearrangement joins TRBV7-9 to TRBJ2-3, with TRBD2 identical over 8 bases. The germline gives CDR1 SEHNR, CDR2 FQNEAQ (reference sequence). This CDR3 contains 14 residues. The ends lost 5 bases at V and 4 bases at J; junction bases unmatched: 5. The CDR3 sequence is CASSPSGSSDTQYF. The CDR3 bases that were read are TGTGCCAGCAGCCCCAGCGGGAGCTCAGATACG.

This clone was observed many times. The CDR3 extends 3 residues past the end of the read, so its final part is completed from the germline J gene. The rearrangement links TRBV4-1 to TRBJ2-3; TRBD2 might be the D (5 bases). With 4 bases removed from V and 6 bases from J, the gap between germline ends came to 5 bases. The germline CDR1 and CDR2 sequences are MGHRA and YSYEKL. The CDR3 consists of 11 residues. The DNA read from the CDR3 is TGCGCCAGCAGCCCGGGGGATACG. Translated: CASSPGDT. The CDR3 as a whole reads CASSPGDTQYF.

This clone was observed at least ten times. The CDR3 goes on 3 residues after the read ends, and that part is filled in from the germline J gene. The chain joins TRBV30 to TRBJ1-4; D is uncertain. The CDR3 spans 12 residues. Germline CDR1 is GTSNPN and CDR2 is SVGIG (reference sequence). The sequenced CDR3 bases are TGTGCCTGTACCTCCGGTAATTCACCA. Translated, it gives CACTSGNSP. The whole CDR3 protein is CACTSGNSPLFF.

This clone has a count of ten or more. The sequenced CDR3 bases are TGTGCCAGCAGCCTGGGACAGGGGAAAGAAAAG. This codes for CASSLGQGKEK. The whole CDR3 is CASSLGQGKEKLFF. V gene TRBV7-9 combines with J gene TRBJ2-2; TRBD1 matches 10 bases. The sequence runs out 3 residues before the end of the CDR3; the remainder is reconstructed from the germline J gene. This CDR3 is built from 14 residues. Germline V gene sequence: CDR1 SEHNR, CDR2 FQNEAQ (reference sequence).

This clone was seen repeatedly, ten times or more. The sequenced part of the CDR3 DNA is TGTGCCAGCAGCACCCCGTACGGACTAGCGGACACAGATACG. Encoded protein: CASSTPYGLADTDT. The CDR3 reads in full as CASSTPYGLADTDTQYF. The chain links TRBV28 to TRBJ2-3; 10 bases match TRBD2. The read falls 3 residues short of the CDR3 end, and the missing part is taken from the germline J gene. The length of the CDR3 is 17 residues. Looked up from germline, CDR1 is MDHEN and CDR2 is SYDVKM. Unmatched junction bases numbered 11, after V lost 6 bases and J lost 2 bases.

Of note for this clone: The CDR3 end is not reached by the read, which stops 3 residues before it; the germline J gene fills it in. The chain is built from TRBV7-2 and TRBJ1-2; no reliable D call. Germline V gene data show CDR1 as SGHTA and CDR2 as FQGNSA. There are 15 residues in the CDR3. The CDR3 spells CASSLSSSPTYDYTF. The covered CDR3 bases are TGTGCCAGCAGCTTATCCTCTAGCCCAACCTACGAC.

Note on this clone: The CDR3 is cut off 3 residues early in the read; its end comes from the germline J gene. This chain connects TRBV2 to TRBJ2-7, with TRBD2 matching over 13 bases. CDR1 and CDR2 from the germline V gene are SNHLY and FYNNEI. V lost 8 bases, J lost 5 bases, and 3 bases stayed unmatched. This CDR3 has 13 amino acids. The sequenced part of the CDR3 DNA is TGTGCCAGCCGGACTAGCGGGAGTGACGAG. This encodes CASRTSGSDE. The entire CDR3 is CASRTSGSDEQYF. Variable domain in full (rest from reference TRBV2 and TRBJ2-7): EPEVTQTPSHQVTQMGQEVILRCVPISNHLYFYWYRQILGQKVEFLVSFYNNEISEKSEIFDDQFSVERPDGSNFTLKIRSTKLEDSAMYFCASRTSGSDEQYFGPGTRLTVT.

This clone appeared many times. The read ends 3 residues shy of where the CDR3 ends; the end is completed using the germline J gene. J is TRBJ1-5 and V is TRBV6-1; D might be TRBD1 (5 bases). Deletions cut 3 bases from V and 6 bases from J, with 9 bases between. The CDR3 covers 13 residues. Germline V CDR1 and CDR2: MNHNS, SASEGT. CDR3 sequence: CASSDGGIQPQHF. The CDR3 DNA, read in part, is TGTGCCAGCAGTGACGGGGGGATTCAGCCC.

This clone was observed at least ten times. The read falls 3 residues short of the CDR3 end, and the missing part is taken from the germline J gene. This chain uses TRBV11-2 with TRBJ2-2; the match to TRBD2 covers 11 bases. This CDR3 region has 15 residues. The J segment lost 3 bases and the V segment lost 5 bases, leaving 2 bases of the junction unmatched. Germline loops: CDR1 SGHAT, CDR2 FQNNGV. CDR3 DNA, as far as it was read: TGTGCCAGCAGCGAACTAGCGGGAGACACCGGGGAG. Translated, it gives CASSELAGDTGE. The CDR3 in full is CASSELAGDTGELFF.

This clone was detected many times. CDR3 DNA, as far as it was read: TGTGCCACCCAGGTACAGGGAGATCAGCCC. It codes for CATQVQGDQP. The CDR3 in its entirety is CATQVQGDQPQHF. J is TRBJ1-5 and V is TRBV12-3 or TRBV12-4; D perhaps matches TRBD1 (6 bases). Read data end 3 residues before the CDR3 end; the end is taken from the germline J gene. Trimming took 10 bases from V and 5 from J, leaving 15 bases between them. The CDR3 runs to 13 residues.

Regarding this clone: The read halts 3 residues ahead of the CDR3 end, with the missing end drawn from the germline J gene. The V call is TRBV7-2, the J call TRBJ2-5; 9 positions agree with TRBD1. V shed 4 bases and J 3 bases; nucleotides not matched to a gene: 0. The germline gives CDR1 SGHTA, CDR2 FQGNSA. CDR3 length: 13 amino acids. CDR3 sequence reads: CASSWDREETQYF. Partial CDR3 DNA: TGTGCCAGCAGCTGGGACAGGGAAGAGACC. The full variable domain, its missing parts supplied by reference TRBV7-2 and TRBJ2-5, is GAGVSQSPSNKVTEKGKDVELRCDPISGHTALYWYRQSLGQGLEFLIYFQGNSAPDKSGLPSDRFSAERTGGSVSTLTIQRTQQEDSAVYLCASSWDREETQYFGPGTRLLVL.

The sample holds many counts of this clone. Sequencing ends 3 residues short of the CDR3 end; the germline J gene provides the rest. The chain is built from TRBV20-1 and TRBJ2-3, with D tentatively TRBD1 (5 bases). V was clipped by 5 bases and J by 4 bases, with 10 bases between them. This CDR3 region has 12 residues. Germline values: CDR1 DFQATT, CDR2 SNEGSKA (reference sequence). The DNA read from the CDR3 is TGCAGTGCTCCTCGACAGTCAGATACG. Its protein is CSAPRQSDT. In full, the CDR3 is CSAPRQSDTQYF.

This clone was detected many times. The CDR3 sequence is CASSFGLTGELFF. Incomplete CDR3 DNA: TGTGCCAGCAGCTTTGGACTTACCGGGGAG. The rearrangement links TRBV7-6 to TRBJ2-2; D is possibly TRBD2 (5 bases). From the germline J gene comes the end of the CDR3, since the read stops 3 residues before it. CDR1 is SGHVS, CDR2 FNYEAQ, per germline. Trimming took off 3 bases at V and 5 bases at J, with 7 bases between the two ends. The CDR3 has 13 amino acids.

This clone appeared many times. The CDR3 goes on 3 residues after the read ends, and that part is filled in from the germline J gene. The chain is built from TRBV29-1 and TRBJ1-1; D is unclear. Germline V CDR1 and CDR2: SQVTM, ANQGSEA. Trimming cost V 1 base and J 0 bases, with 6 bases left between them. The CDR3 consists of 13 residues. The CDR3 protein is CSVEGQMNTEAFF. The DNA read from the CDR3 is TGCAGCGTTGAAGGGCAGATGAACACTGAA.

In this sample, this clone turned up a few times. CDR3 region: CASSETPTYDYTF. CDR3 DNA, as far as it was read: TGTGCCAGCAGTGAAACCCCAACCTACGAC. The chain uses TRBV6-1 and TRBJ1-2; no definite D call. The CDR3 extends 3 residues past the end of the read, so its final part is completed from the germline J gene. Germline V CDR1 and CDR2: MNHNS, SASEGT. The CDR3 is 13 residues long.

This clone was detected many times. With the read ending 3 residues before the CDR3 end, the germline J gene is used to fill in that end. The genes are TRBV10-2 and TRBJ2-7, with TRBD2 as a possible D gene (6 bases). Per the germline V gene, CDR1 is WSHSY and CDR2 is SAAADI. The CDR3 spans 16 residues. V was shortened by 6 bases and J by 0 bases, with 18 bases between the two germline ends. CDR3 loop: CASSPIPGLGSYEQYF. The covered CDR3 bases are TGCGCCAGCAGCCCTATACCGGGACTGGGCTCCTACGAG.

This clone appeared many times. The CDR3 extends 3 residues past the end of the read, so its final part is completed from the germline J gene. This chain joins TRBV30 and TRBJ2-7, with D possibly called TRBD1 or TRBD2 (5 bases each). CDR3 length equals 12 residues. Trimming cost V 4 bases and J 6 bases, with 13 bases left between them. Germline CDR1 is GTSNPN and CDR2 is SVGIG (reference sequence). The DNA read from the CDR3 is TGTGCCTGGACCCAGGGCGGAGGCGAG. This codes for CAWTQGGGE. The whole CDR3 sequence reads CAWTQGGGEQYF. The full variable domain, in which reference TRBV30 and TRBJ2-7 provide the parts outside the CDR3, is SQTIHQWPATLVQPVGSPLSLECTVEGTSNPNLYWYRQAAGRGLQLLFYSVGIGQISSEVPQNLSASRPQDRQFILSSKKLLLSDSGFYLCAWTQGGGEQYFGPGTRLTVT.

The table lists this clone with many counts. The read ends 3 residues before the CDR3 terminus; that terminus is restored from the germline J gene. The chain combines TRBV10-1 with TRBJ2-2; 16 positions match TRBD2. The CDR3 is made up of 20 amino acids. Germline assignment: CDR1 WNHNN and CDR2 SYGVQD (reference sequence). The V and J ends lost 5 bases and 2 bases, in that order; junction bases with no gene match: 11. The covered CDR3 bases are TGCGCCAGCAGTCCCTCGGGACTAGCGGGAGGGGGCGAAAACACCGGGGAG. This sequence encodes CASSPSGLAGGGENTGE. The entire CDR3 reads CASSPSGLAGGGENTGELFF.

The sample holds many counts of this clone. The read terminates 3 residues before the CDR3 end, so the remaining end is supplied by the germline J gene. The chain uses TRBV6-4 and TRBJ1-1, with 10 positions matching TRBD1. The CDR3 runs 15 residues. With 2 bases clipped from V and 5 bases from J, the junction kept 5 bases outside the gene matches. Germline assignment: CDR1 MRHNA and CDR2 SNTAGT. The CDR3 loop is CASSDRTGGRTEAFF. CDR3 bases read: TGTGCCAGCAGTGACCGGACAGGGGGGCGGACTGAA.

A few counts support this clone. The CDR3 end lies 3 residues beyond the end of the read and is filled in from the germline J gene. The chain recombines TRBV5-1 with TRBJ2-2; TRBD2 agrees at 7 bases. The CDR3 is 14 amino acids. Germline loops: CDR1 SGHRS, CDR2 YFSETQ. CDR3 sequence: CASSLGGGRGKLFF. The sequenced CDR3 bases are TGCGCCAGCAGCTTGGGCGGGGGAAGGGGAAAG.

This clone was detected many times. The CDR3 end falls 3 residues outside the read, so it is completed with the germline J gene. J is TRBJ1-2 and V is TRBV19; D uncertain. V lost 0 bases, J lost 5 bases, and 7 bases lay in between. The CDR3 is 13 amino acids. Per the germline V gene, CDR1 is LNHDA and CDR2 is SQIVND (reference sequence). CDR3 bases read: TGTGCCAGTAGTATAGAAGGCCCTTATGGC. Protein: CASSIEGPYG. Given in full, the CDR3 is CASSIEGPYGYTF. The variable domain in full, completed from reference TRBV19 and TRBJ1-2, reads DGGITQSPKYLFRKEGQNVTLSCEQNLNHDAMYWYRQDPGQGLRLIYYSQIVNDFQKGDIAEGYSVSREKKESFPLTVTSAQKNPTAFYLCASSIEGPYGYTFGSGTRLTVV.

The sample holds many counts of this clone. The read finishes 3 residues shy of the CDR3 end, and the germline J gene is used to complete it. This sequence joins TRBV2 and TRBJ1-4; 7 nucleotides line up with TRBD1. After removal of 6 bases from V and 3 bases from J, the junction contained 7 bases not matched to a gene. The CDR3 consists of 15 residues. Per germline, CDR1 SNHLY and CDR2 FYNNEI. The sequenced CDR3 bases are TGTGCCAGCAGCGGCGGGGACAGCTCTAATGAAAAA. Its translation is CASSGGDSSNEK. The full-length CDR3 reads as CASSGGDSSNEKLFF.

This clone was found many times. The read ends 3 residues before the CDR3 terminus; that terminus is restored from the germline J gene. The chain couples TRBV19 to TRBJ1-2; tentatively, D is TRBD1 (6 bases). The V end was cut by 3 bases, the J end by 4 bases, with 15 bases between. From germline, CDR1 is LNHDA and CDR2 SQIVND (reference sequence). This CDR3 is built from 15 residues. The covered CDR3 bases are TGTGCCAGTAGTATCCCAGGGGCTATACCCTATGGC. This translates into CASSIPGAIPYG. The full CDR3 reads CASSIPGAIPYGYTF.

There are many counts of this clone. The CDR3 end falls 3 residues outside the read, so it is completed with the germline J gene. The rearrangement links TRBV7-9 to TRBJ2-5; tentative D call: TRBD1 (5 bases). CDR1 is SEHNR and CDR2 is FQNEAQ in the germline V gene (reference sequence). The CDR3 is made up of 15 amino acids. V gave up 1 base and J gave up 2 bases, with 11 bases separating them. This chain's CDR3 is CASSLVGAGQETQYF. The CDR3 DNA, read in part, is TGTGCCAGCAGCTTAGTAGGGGCAGGGCAAGAGACC.

This clone was seen repeatedly, ten times or more. The read gets to within 3 residues of the CDR3 end, and the germline J gene fills in the rest. The V call is TRBV7-8, the J call TRBJ2-1; 9 bases match TRBD2. Per germline, CDR1 SGHVS and CDR2 FQNEAQ. V was pared by 10 bases and J by 5 bases, with 9 bases of the junction left unmatched. The CDR3 extends over 14 amino acids. CDR3 loop: CATMREGADNEQFF. The covered CDR3 bases are TGTGCCACAATGCGGGAGGGCGCCGACAATGAG.